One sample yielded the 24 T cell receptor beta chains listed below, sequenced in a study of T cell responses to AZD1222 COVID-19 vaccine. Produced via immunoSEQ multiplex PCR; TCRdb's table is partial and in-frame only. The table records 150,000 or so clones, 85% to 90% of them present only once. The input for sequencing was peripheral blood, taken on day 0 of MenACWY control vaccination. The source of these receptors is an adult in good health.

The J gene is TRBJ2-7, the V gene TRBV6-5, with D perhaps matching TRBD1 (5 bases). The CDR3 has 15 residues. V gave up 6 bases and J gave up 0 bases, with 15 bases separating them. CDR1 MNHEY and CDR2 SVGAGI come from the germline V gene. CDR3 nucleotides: TGTGCCAGCAGCCTCGAAAGGGGCAGCTCCTACGAGCAGTACTTC. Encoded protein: CASSLERGSSYEQYF.

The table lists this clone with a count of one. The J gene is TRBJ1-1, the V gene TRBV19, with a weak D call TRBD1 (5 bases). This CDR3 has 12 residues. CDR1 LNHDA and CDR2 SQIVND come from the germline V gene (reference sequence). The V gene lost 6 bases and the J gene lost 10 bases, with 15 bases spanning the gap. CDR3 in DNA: TGTGCCAGTAGGACTGATACAGGCGGAGCTTTCTTT. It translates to CASRTDTGGAFF. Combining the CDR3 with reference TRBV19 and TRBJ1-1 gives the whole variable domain DGGITQSPKYLFRKEGQNVTLSCEQNLNHDAMYWYRQDPGQGLRLIYYSQIVNDFQKGDIAEGYSVSREKKESFPLTVTSAQKNPTAFYLCASRTDTGGAFFGQGTRLTVV.

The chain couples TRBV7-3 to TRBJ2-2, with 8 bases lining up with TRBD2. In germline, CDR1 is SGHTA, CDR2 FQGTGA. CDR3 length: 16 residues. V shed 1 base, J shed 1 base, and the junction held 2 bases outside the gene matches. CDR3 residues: CASSLNAGGNTGELFF. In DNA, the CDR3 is TGTGCCAGCAGCTTAAACGCGGGAGGGAACACCGGGGAGCTGTTTTTT.

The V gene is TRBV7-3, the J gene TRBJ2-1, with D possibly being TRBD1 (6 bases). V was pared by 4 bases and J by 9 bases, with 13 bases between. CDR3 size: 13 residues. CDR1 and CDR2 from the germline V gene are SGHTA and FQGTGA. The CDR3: CASSSYRDGEQFF. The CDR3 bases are TGTGCCAGCAGCTCATACAGGGACGGTGAGCAGTTCTTC.

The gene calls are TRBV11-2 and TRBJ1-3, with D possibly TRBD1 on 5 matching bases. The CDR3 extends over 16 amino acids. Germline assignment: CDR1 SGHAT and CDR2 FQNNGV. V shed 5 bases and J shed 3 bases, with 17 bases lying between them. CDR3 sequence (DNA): TGTGCCAGCAGCCCTAGGTATGGGGCGCTTGGAAACACCATATATTTT. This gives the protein CASSPRYGALGNTIYF.

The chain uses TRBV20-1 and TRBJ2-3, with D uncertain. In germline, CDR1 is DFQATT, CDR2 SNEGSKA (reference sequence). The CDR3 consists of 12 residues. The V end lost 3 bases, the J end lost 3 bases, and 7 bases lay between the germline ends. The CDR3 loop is CSASGQTDTQYF. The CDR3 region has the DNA TGCAGTGCTAGTGGGCAGACAGATACGCAGTATTTT.

The CDR3 DNA reads TGTGCCAGCAGTATCAACGGAAACACCATATATTTT. This encodes CASSINGNTIYF. V is TRBV6-2 or TRBV6-3 and J is TRBJ1-3, with D uncertain. Trimming took 5 bases from V and 4 from J, leaving 6 bases between them. Germline CDR1 reads MNHEY; CDR2 reads SVGEGT. This CDR3 is 12 amino acids long.

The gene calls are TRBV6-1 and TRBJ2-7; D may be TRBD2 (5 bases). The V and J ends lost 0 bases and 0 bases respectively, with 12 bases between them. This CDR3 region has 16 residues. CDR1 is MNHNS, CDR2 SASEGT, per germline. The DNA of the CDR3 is TGTGCCAGCAGTGAAGCGTTGCGGGTTAGCTCCTACGAGCAGTACGTC. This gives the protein CASSEALRVSSYEQYV.

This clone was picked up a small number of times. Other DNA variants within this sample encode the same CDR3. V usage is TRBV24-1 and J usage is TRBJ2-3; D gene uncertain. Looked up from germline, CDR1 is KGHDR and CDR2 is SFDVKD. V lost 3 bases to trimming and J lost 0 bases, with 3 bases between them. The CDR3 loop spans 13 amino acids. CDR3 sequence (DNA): TGTGCCACCAGTGATCCGAGCACAGATACGCAGTATTTT. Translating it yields CATSDPSTDTQYF.

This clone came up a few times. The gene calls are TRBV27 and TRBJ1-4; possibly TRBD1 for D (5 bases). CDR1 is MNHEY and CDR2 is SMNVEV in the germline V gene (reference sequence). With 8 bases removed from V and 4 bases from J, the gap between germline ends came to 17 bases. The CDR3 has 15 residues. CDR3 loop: CASSNQGHGNEKLFF. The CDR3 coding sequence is TGTGCCAGCTCAAATCAGGGTCATGGTAATGAAAAACTGTTTTTT.

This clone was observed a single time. CDR3 nucleotides: TGTGCCAGCAGCCCACTAGTCGGGGAGACCCAGTACTTC. Its translation: CASSPLVGETQYF. The chain uses TRBV3-1 (or the pseudogene TRBV3-2) and TRBJ2-5; TRBD2 is a possible D gene (5 bases). CDR1 is LGHDT and CDR2 is YNNKEL in the germline V gene (reference sequence). Trimming took 4 bases from V and 5 from J, leaving 11 bases between them. This CDR3 has 13 residues.

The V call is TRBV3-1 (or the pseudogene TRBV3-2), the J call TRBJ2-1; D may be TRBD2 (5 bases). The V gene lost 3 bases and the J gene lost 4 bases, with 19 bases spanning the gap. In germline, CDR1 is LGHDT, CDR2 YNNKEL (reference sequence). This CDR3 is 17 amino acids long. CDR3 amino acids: CASSHLSYPAGYNEQFF. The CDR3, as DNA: TGTGCCAGCAGCCATCTCTCCTACCCCGCGGGTTACAATGAGCAGTTCTTC.

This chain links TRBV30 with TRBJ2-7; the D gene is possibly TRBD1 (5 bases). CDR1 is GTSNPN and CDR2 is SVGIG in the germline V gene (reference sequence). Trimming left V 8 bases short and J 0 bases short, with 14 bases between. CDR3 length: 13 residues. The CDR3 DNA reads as TGTGCCCTCAGGGTTGGCGCCTCCTACGAGCAGTACTTC. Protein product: CALRVGASYEQYF. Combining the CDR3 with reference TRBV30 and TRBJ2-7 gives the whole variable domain SQTIHQWPATLVQPVGSPLSLECTVEGTSNPNLYWYRQAAGRGLQLLFYSVGIGQISSEVPQNLSASRPQDRQFILSSKKLLLSDSGFYLCALRVGASYEQYFGPGTRLTVT.

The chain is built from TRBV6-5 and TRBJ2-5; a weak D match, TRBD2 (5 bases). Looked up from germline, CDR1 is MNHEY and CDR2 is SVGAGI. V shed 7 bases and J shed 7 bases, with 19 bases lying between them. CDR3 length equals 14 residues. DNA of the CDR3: TGTGCCAGCACCGAACCAGTTACTAGAGGGACCCAGTACTTC. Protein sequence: CASTEPVTRGTQYF.

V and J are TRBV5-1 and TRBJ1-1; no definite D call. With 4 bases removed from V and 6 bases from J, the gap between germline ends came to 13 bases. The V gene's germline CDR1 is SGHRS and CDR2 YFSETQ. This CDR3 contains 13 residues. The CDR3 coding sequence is TGCGCCAGCAGCCTGTTACCCGTGTCTGAAGCTTTCTTT. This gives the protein CASSLLPVSEAFF.

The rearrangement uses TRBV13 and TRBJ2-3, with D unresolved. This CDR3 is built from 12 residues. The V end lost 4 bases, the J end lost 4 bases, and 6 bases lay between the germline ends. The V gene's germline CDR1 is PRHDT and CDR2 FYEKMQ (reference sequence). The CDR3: CASSSYADTQYF. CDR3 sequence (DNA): TGTGCCAGCAGCTCATACGCAGATACGCAGTATTTT. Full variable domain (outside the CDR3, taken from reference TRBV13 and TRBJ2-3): AAGVIQSPRHLIKEKRETATLKCYPIPRHDTVYWYQQGPGQDPQFLISFYEKMQSDKGSIPDRFSAQQFSDYHSELNMSSLELGDSALYFCASSSYADTQYFGPGTRLTVL.

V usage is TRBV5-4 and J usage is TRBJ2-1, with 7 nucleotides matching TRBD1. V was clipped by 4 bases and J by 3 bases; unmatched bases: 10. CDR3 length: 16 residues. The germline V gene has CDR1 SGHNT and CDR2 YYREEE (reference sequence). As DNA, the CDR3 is TGTGCCAGCAGCCACCCCCGGGACAGAAGCTACAATGAGCAGTTCTTC. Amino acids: CASSHPRDRSYNEQFF.

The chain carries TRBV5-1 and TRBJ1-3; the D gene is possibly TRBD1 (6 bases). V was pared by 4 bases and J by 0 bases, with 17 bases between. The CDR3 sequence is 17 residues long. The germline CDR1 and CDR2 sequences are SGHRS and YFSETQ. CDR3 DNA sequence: TGCGCCAGCAGCCCCTCCGCTGGACAGATCTCTGGAAACACCATATATTTT. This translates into CASSPSAGQISGNTIYF. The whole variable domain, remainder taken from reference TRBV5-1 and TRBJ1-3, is KAGVTQTPRYLIKTRGQQVTLSCSPISGHRSVSWYQQTPGQGLQFLFEYFSETQRNKGNFPGRFSGRQFSNSRSEMNVSTLELGDSALYLCASSPSAGQISGNTIYFGEGSWLTVV.

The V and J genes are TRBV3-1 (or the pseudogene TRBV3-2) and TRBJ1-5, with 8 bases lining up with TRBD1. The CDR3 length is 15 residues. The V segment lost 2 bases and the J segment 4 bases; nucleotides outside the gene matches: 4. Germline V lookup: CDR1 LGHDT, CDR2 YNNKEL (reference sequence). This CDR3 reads CASSQTTGENQPQHF. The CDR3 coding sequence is TGTGCCAGCAGCCAAACGACAGGGGAGAATCAGCCCCAGCATTTT.

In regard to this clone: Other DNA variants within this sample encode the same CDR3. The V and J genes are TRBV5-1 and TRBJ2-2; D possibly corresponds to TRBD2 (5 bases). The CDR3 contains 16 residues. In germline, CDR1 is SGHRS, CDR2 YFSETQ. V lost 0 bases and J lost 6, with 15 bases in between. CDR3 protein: CASSLGRLDGAGELFF. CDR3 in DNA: TGCGCCAGCAGCTTGGGGCGATTGGACGGGGCCGGGGAGCTGTTTTTT. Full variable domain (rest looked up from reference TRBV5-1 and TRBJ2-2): KAGVTQTPRYLIKTRGQQVTLSCSPISGHRSVSWYQQTPGQGLQFLFEYFSETQRNKGNFPGRFSGRQFSNSRSEMNVSTLELGDSALYLCASSLGRLDGAGELFFGEGSRLTVL.

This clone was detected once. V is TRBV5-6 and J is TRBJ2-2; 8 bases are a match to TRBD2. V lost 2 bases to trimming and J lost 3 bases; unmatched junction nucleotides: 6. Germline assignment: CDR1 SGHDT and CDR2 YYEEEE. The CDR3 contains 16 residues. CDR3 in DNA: TGTGCCAGCAGCTTACCGGGAGGGGAAGACACCGGGGAGCTGTTTTTT. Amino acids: CASSLPGGEDTGELFF.

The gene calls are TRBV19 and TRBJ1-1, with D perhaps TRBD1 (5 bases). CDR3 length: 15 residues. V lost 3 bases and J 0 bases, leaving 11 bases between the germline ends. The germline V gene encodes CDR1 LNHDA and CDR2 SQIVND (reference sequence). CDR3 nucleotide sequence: TGTGCCAGTAGTATTGGCAGGGTGGTGAACACTGAAGCTTTCTTT. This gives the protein CASSIGRVVNTEAFF. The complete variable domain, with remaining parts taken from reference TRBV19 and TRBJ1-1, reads DGGITQSPKYLFRKEGQNVTLSCEQNLNHDAMYWYRQDPGQGLRLIYYSQIVNDFQKGDIAEGYSVSREKKESFPLTVTSAQKNPTAFYLCASSIGRVVNTEAFFGQGTRLTVV.

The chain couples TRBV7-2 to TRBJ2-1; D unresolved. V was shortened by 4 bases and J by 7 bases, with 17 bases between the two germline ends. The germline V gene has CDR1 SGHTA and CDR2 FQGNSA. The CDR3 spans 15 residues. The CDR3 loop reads CASSSTGSPQNEQFF. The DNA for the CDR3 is TGTGCCAGCAGCTCGACGGGCAGCCCCCAAAATGAGCAGTTCTTC.

CDR3 coding DNA: TGTGCCAGCAGCGAAGGGACCGTCTACGAGCAGTACGTC. This sequence encodes CASSEGTVYEQYV. The chain is built from TRBV5-6 and TRBJ2-7; tentatively, D is TRBD1 or TRBD2 (5 bases each). V was cut by 4 bases and J by 3 bases, with 11 bases left in between. This CDR3 is 13 amino acids long. Germline loops: CDR1 SGHDT, CDR2 YYEEEE.